The 21 T cell receptor beta chains below come from one sample, sequenced in a study of blood T cell repertoires in COVID-19. Sequencing used immunoSEQ multiplex PCR; TCRdb keeps in-frame clones, though not all of them. The sample has approximately 240,000 clones; 65% to 90% are singletons. Sequenced: peripheral blood. The receptors come from an elderly woman with active or convalescent COVID-19.

To note about this clone: This sample also contains other DNA sequences that code for the same CDR3. The J gene is TRBJ1-2, the V gene TRBV3-1 (or the pseudogene TRBV3-2), with a weak D call TRBD1 (5 bases). The CDR3 is made up of 13 amino acids. V was clipped by 3 bases and J by 2 bases, with 7 bases between them. Germline lookup yields CDR1 LGHDT and CDR2 YNNKEL (reference sequence). CDR3 amino acids: CASSQAGNYGYTF. Here the CDR3 DNA reads TGTGCCAGCAGCCAGGCAGGGAACTATGGCTACACCTTC.

The rearrangement joins TRBV28 to TRBJ1-2, with a weak D call TRBD1 (5 bases). Germline V gene data show CDR1 as MDHEN and CDR2 as SYDVKM. Trimming left V 2 bases short and J 5 bases short, with 12 bases between. The CDR3 spans 14 residues. The DNA for the CDR3 is TGTGCCAGCAGTTTACGGCAGGGCCGATATGGCTACACCTTC. Translating it yields CASSLRQGRYGYTF.

The rearrangement joins TRBV5-6 to TRBJ2-4; D is perhaps TRBD1 (6 bases). The CDR3 consists of 15 residues. The V and J ends lost 0 bases and 9 bases respectively, with 16 bases between them. CDR1 and CDR2 from the germline V gene are SGHDT and YYEEEE. CDR3 coding DNA: TGTGCCAGCAGCTTGGATGTCAGGGGTTTCGGCATTCAGTACTTC. Its protein product is CASSLDVRGFGIQYF.

The rearrangement links TRBV6-2 or TRBV6-3 to TRBJ2-1; 8 bases match TRBD2. Germline CDR1 reads MNHEY; CDR2 reads SVGEGT. With V trimmed by 0 bases and J by 7 bases, 8 bases remained unmatched. The CDR3 is 16 residues long. In DNA, the CDR3 is TGTGCCAGCAGTTACTCGCGCGGGGGGTTAGGGAATGAGCAGTTCTTC. Translation: CASSYSRGGLGNEQFF.

This chain links TRBV5-6 with TRBJ1-6, with D possibly being TRBD1 (5 bases). Trimming cost V 1 base and J 9 bases, with 11 bases left between them. The CDR3 has 14 amino acids. Per the germline V gene, CDR1 is SGHDT and CDR2 is YYEEEE. Here the CDR3 reads CASSLHQGGSPLHF. CDR3 in DNA: TGTGCCAGCAGCTTGCATCAGGGAGGTTCACCCCTCCACTTT.

The CDR3 DNA reads as TGTGCCAGCAGCCCTTTCCCGGGACTAGCGGGGGGGCAAAAAGAGACCCAGTACTTC. The encoded protein is CASSPFPGLAGGQKETQYF. V is TRBV3-1 (or the pseudogene TRBV3-2) and J is TRBJ2-5; 16 bases agree with TRBD2. The germline V gene has CDR1 LGHDT and CDR2 YNNKEL (reference sequence). This CDR3 spans 19 amino acids. Trimming cost V 4 bases and J 3 bases; bases outside gene matches: 11.

The count of this clone is one. The chain uses TRBV3-1 (or the pseudogene TRBV3-2) and TRBJ2-6, with D perhaps TRBD2 (6 bases). The V gene lost 4 bases and the J gene lost 7 bases, with 8 bases spanning the gap. CDR1 and CDR2 (germline): LGHDT, YNNKEL (reference sequence). The CDR3 length is 13 residues. CDR3 in amino acids: CASSLGTANVLTF. The CDR3 DNA reads as TGTGCCAGCAGCCTCGGGACTGCCAACGTCCTGACTTTC.

This clone was picked up one time. The V and J genes are TRBV25-1 and TRBJ1-4, with TRBD1 identical over 9 bases. The V gene's germline CDR1 is MGHDK and CDR2 SYGVNS. The V and J ends lost 6 bases and 4 bases, in that order; junction bases with no gene match: 6. The length of the CDR3 is 15 residues. CDR3 loop: CASRVGTGLNEKLFF. In DNA, the CDR3 is TGTGCCAGCAGGGTCGGGACAGGGCTTAATGAAAAACTGTTTTTT.

The V and J genes are TRBV7-9 and TRBJ2-3; D is ambiguous. V was clipped by 2 bases and J by 0 bases, with 9 bases between them. This CDR3 spans 15 amino acids. Germline V gene lookup returns CDR1 SEHNR and CDR2 FQNEAQ (reference sequence). CDR3 sequence (DNA): TGTGCCAGCAGCTTACCGGTCGGTAGCACAGATACGCAGTATTTT. This sequence encodes CASSLPVGSTDTQYF.

V is TRBV28 and J is TRBJ2-7; 9 bases are a match to TRBD1. The germline V gene has CDR1 MDHEN and CDR2 SYDVKM. V was clipped by 6 bases and J by 6 bases; unmatched bases: 9. The CDR3 is made up of 14 amino acids. CDR3 sequence (DNA): TGTGCCAGCAGAATGCCGAACAGGGGGCGCGAGCAGTACTTC. It yields the protein CASRMPNRGREQYF.

This chain connects TRBV29-1 to TRBJ1-2; 11 bases fit TRBD1. The germline CDR1 and CDR2 sequences are SQVTM and ANQGSEA. The CDR3 loop spans 13 amino acids. J lost 7 bases, V lost 4 bases, and 5 bases had no gene match. The CDR3: CSVGTGGAGGYTF. Written as DNA, the CDR3 is TGCAGCGTTGGGACAGGGGGCGCGGGTGGCTACACCTTC.

This clone was detected only a few times. The gene calls are TRBV18 and TRBJ2-7; TRBD1 aligns across 9 bases. With 5 bases clipped from V and 5 bases from J, the junction kept 7 bases outside the gene matches. Germline CDR1 and CDR2: KGHSH and LQKENI. The CDR3 length is 14 residues. The DNA for the CDR3 is TGTGCCAGCTCAACCCGGACAGGGGAAAACGAGCAGTACTTC. Protein sequence: CASSTRTGENEQYF. Looking up the rest from reference TRBV18 and TRBJ2-7 gives the full variable domain: NAGVMQNPRHLVRRRGQEARLRCSPMKGHSHVYWYRQLPEEGLKFMVYLQKENIIDESGMPKERFSAEFPKEGPSILRIQQVVRGDSAAYFCASSTRTGENEQYFGPGTRLTVT.

This sequence joins TRBV5-1 and TRBJ1-2, with D perhaps matching TRBD1 (5 bases). V was trimmed by 0 bases and J by 5 bases, leaving 11 bases between them. Germline CDR1 reads SGHRS; CDR2 reads YFSETQ. The CDR3 has 14 amino acids. The CDR3 nucleotides are TGCGCCAGCAGCTTGGGGGGCGGCGATTATGGCTACACCTTC. This gives the protein CASSLGGGDYGYTF.

The V and J genes are TRBV19 and TRBJ1-6, with D hard to call. The CDR3 covers 15 residues. The germline gives CDR1 LNHDA, CDR2 SQIVND (reference sequence). V was cut by 8 bases and J by 2 bases, with 13 bases left in between. The CDR3 nucleotides read TGTGCCAGTCGGCAGAGGAGTACCTATAATTCACCCCTCCACTTT. Translation gives CASRQRSTYNSPLHF.

This clone was counted only a few times. Other nucleotide sequences in the sample specify the same CDR3. CDR3 sequence: CASSLASNYGYTF. CDR3 nucleotide sequence: TGCGCCAGCAGCTTGGCTTCGAACTATGGCTACACCTTC. This chain links TRBV5-1 with TRBJ1-2; D gene ambiguous. Germline assignment: CDR1 SGHRS and CDR2 YFSETQ. V was cut by 0 bases and J by 2 bases, with 5 bases left in between. The CDR3 runs to 13 residues.

The V and J genes are TRBV30 and TRBJ1-5; D possibly corresponds to TRBD1 (6 bases). The germline V gene encodes CDR1 GTSNPN and CDR2 SVGIG (reference sequence). V lost 5 bases, J lost 7 bases, and 15 bases lay in between. The CDR3 loop spans 13 amino acids. The CDR3 reads CAWGPEGGQPQHF. The CDR3 nucleotides read TGTGCCTGGGGGCCCGAGGGGGGGCAGCCCCAGCATTTT.

The J gene is TRBJ2-7, the V gene TRBV6-5; D might be TRBD1 (5 bases). Germline CDR1 and CDR2: MNHEY and SVGAGI. The V and J ends lost 7 bases and 6 bases respectively, with 16 bases between them. This CDR3 contains 13 residues. This chain's CDR3 is CASTRDLLSEQYF. In DNA, the CDR3 is TGTGCCAGCACCAGGGATCTTTTGAGCGAGCAGTACTTC.

This chain links TRBV7-9 with TRBJ1-2; D not resolved. V lost 5 bases, J lost 7 bases, and 11 bases lay in between. The CDR3 covers 12 residues. Germline lookup yields CDR1 SEHNR and CDR2 FQNEAQ (reference sequence). The CDR3 protein is CASSDQGGGYTF. DNA for the CDR3: TGTGCCAGCAGCGACCAAGGAGGTGGCTACACCTTC.

The chain couples TRBV7-6 to TRBJ2-1; 7 bases agree with TRBD1. In germline, CDR1 is SGHVS, CDR2 FNYEAQ. V dropped 5 bases and J dropped 12; count of bases not matched to a gene: 7. CDR3 size: 12 residues. CDR3 DNA sequence: TGTGCCAGCAGCCAGACAGGGCTGATGCAGTTCTTC. Translated, it gives CASSQTGLMQFF.

A word on this clone: Other DNA sequences of this sample code for an identical CDR3. This sequence joins TRBV7-8 and TRBJ1-6, with 8 bases matching TRBD1. The CDR3 length is 15 residues. CDR1 SGHVS and CDR2 FQNEAQ come from the germline V gene. V lost 2 bases and J lost 6; bases outside the gene matches: 3. CDR3 loop: CASSLSGQGNSPLHF. In nucleotides, the CDR3 is TGTGCCAGCAGCTTATCCGGACAGGGTAATTCACCCCTCCACTTT.

This chain uses TRBV7-2 with TRBJ1-2, with 8 nucleotides matching TRBD1. Germline loops: CDR1 SGHTA, CDR2 FQGNSA. V was clipped by 5 bases and J by 7 bases; unmatched bases: 6. The CDR3 is 13 amino acids. The CDR3 is CASSNDRGLGYTF. Here the CDR3 DNA reads TGTGCCAGCAGCAATGACAGGGGTCTTGGCTACACCTTC.